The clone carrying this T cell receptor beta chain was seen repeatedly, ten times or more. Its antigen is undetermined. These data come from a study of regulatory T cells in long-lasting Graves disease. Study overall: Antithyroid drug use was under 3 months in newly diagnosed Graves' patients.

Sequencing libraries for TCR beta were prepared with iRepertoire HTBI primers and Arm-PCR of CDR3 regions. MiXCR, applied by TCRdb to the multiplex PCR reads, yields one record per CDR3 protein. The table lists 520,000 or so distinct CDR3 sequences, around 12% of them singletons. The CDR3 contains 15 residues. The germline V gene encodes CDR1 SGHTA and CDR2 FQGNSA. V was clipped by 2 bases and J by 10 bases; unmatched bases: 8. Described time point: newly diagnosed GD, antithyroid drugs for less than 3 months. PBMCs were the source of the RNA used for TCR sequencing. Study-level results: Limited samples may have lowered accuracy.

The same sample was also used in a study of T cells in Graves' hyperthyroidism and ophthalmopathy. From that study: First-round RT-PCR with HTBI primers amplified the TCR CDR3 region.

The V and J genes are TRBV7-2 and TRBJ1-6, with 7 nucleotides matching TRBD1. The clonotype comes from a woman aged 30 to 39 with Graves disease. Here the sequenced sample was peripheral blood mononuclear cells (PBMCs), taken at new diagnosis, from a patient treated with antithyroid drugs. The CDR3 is CASSLNGSGGSPLHF. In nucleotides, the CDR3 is TGTGCCAGCAGCTTAAACGGGTCAGGGGGATCACCCCTCCACTTT.